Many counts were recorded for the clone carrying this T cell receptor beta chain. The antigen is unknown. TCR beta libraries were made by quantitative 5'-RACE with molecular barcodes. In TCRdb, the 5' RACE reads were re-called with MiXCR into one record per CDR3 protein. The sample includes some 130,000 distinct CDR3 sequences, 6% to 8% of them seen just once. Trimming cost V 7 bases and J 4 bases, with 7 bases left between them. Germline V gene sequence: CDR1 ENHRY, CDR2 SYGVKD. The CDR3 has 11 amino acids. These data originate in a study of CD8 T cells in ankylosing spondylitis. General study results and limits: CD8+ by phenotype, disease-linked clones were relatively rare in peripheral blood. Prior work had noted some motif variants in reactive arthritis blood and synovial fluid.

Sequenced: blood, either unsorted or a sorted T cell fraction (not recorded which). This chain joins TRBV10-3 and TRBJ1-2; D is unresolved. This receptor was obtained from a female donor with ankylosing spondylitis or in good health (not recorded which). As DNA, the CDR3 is TGTGCCATCATGGGGAGCTATGGCTACACCTTC. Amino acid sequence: CAIMGSYGYTF.